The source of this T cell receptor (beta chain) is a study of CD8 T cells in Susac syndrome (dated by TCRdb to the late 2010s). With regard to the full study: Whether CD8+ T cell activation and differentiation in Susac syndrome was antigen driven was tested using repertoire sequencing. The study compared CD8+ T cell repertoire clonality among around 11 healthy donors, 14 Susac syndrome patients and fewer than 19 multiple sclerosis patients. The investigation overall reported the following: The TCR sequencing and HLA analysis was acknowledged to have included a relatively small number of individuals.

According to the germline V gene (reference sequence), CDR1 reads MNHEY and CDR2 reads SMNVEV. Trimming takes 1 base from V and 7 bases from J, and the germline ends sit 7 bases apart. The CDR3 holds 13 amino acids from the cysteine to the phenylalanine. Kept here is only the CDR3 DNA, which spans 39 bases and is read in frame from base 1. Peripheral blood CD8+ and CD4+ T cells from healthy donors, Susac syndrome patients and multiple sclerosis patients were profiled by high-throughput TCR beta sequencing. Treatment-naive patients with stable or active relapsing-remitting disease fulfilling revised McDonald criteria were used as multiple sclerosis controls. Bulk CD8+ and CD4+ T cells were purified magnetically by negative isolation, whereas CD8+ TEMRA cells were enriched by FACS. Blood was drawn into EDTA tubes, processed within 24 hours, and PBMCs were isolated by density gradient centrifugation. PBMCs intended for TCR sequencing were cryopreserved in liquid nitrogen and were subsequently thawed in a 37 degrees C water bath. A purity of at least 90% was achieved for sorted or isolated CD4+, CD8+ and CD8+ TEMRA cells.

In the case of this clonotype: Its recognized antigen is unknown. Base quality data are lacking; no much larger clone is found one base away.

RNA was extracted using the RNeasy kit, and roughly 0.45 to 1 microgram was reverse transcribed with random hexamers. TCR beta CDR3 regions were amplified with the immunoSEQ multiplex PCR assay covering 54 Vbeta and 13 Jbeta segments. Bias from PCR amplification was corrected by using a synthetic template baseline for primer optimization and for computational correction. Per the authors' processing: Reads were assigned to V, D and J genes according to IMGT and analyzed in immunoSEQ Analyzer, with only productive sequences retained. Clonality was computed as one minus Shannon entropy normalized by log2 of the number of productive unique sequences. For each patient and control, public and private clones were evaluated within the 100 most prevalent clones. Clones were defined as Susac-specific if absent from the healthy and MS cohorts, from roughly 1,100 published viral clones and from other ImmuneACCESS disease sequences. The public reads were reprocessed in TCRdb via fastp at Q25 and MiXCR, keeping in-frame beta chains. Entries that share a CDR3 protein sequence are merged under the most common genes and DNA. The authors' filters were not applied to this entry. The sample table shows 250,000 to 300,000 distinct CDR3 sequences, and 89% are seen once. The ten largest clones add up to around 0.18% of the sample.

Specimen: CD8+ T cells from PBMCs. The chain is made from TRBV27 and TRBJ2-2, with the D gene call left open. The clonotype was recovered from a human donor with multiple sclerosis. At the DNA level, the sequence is TGTGCCAGCAGTTTATGGGGTAACGGGGAGCTGTTTTTT. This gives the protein CASSLWGNGELFF.